A single T cell receptor (beta chain) is shown here with its context. Its antigen is unknown. The data were taken from a study of Ad26.COV2.S vaccination and SARS-CoV-2 variants. Background on the study: The Ad26.COV2.S arm of the COV1001 trial was where the donor was placed. Study outcomes and limitations: It was reported that spike-specific CD8+ and CD4+ T cell responses were substantially broad after vaccination. With respect to non-spike TCR breadth, vaccine and placebo recipients were similar.

Using immunoSEQ multiplex PCR, the repertoire was profiled, and TCRdb retains in-frame clones only, with some absent. Of more than 300,000 clones listed, 86% are singletons. The CDR3 extends over 15 amino acids. Germline CDR1 reads LGHDT; CDR2 reads YNNKEL (reference sequence). V was cut by 1 base and J by 3 bases, with 10 bases left in between. As for treatment: about 20 received Ad26.COV2.S at low or high dose, single or two shots; 5 received placebo; per-sample allocation not given. Samples came from day 63 after the first vaccine or placebo injection. This rearrangement joins TRBV3-1 (or the pseudogene TRBV3-2) to TRBJ1-5; D uncertain. The sequence was collected from a person aged 18 to 59 who received the Ad26.COV2.S COVID-19 vaccine or a placebo. Here the sequenced sample was peripheral blood, taken in a trial of Ad26.COV2.S vaccine versus placebo. The CDR3 region is CASSQGGTHNQPQHF. CDR3 nucleotides: TGTGCCAGCAGCCAAGGAGGCACTCACAATCAGCCCCAGCATTTT.